These 26 T cell receptor beta chains share one sample of origin, sequenced in a study of T cell changes during pregnancy in multiple sclerosis. Sequenced by immunoSEQ multiplex PCR; TCRdb stores in-frame clones only, minus some. The data show 30,000 to 35,000 clones, about 91% seen once. The source was CD8+ T cells from peripheral blood mononuclear cells, collected in the second trimester of pregnancy. The receptor source for this set is a female donor with multiple sclerosis, enrolled in a pregnancy study.

This chain connects TRBV11-3 to TRBJ1-1; D not certain. CDR3 length: 13 residues. Germline CDR1 is SGHNT and CDR2 is YENEEA. V lost 3 bases to trimming and J lost 1 base, with 6 bases between them. In DNA, the CDR3 is TGTGCCAGCAGCTTCGCCGGGAACACTGAAGCTTTCTTT. Protein: CASSFAGNTEAFF.

The V call is TRBV5-4, the J call TRBJ2-1; TRBD2 aligns across 12 bases. Trimming cost V 4 bases and J 8 bases; bases outside gene matches: 7. This CDR3 is 15 amino acids long. Germline loops: CDR1 SGHNT, CDR2 YYREEE (reference sequence). The CDR3, as DNA: TGTGCCAGCAGCGGAGGACTAGCGGGATTCGATGAGCAGTTCTTC. This translates into CASSGGLAGFDEQFF. Supplemented by reference TRBV5-4 and TRBJ2-1, the full variable domain reads ETGVTQSPTHLIKTRGQQVTLRCSSQSGHNTVSWYQQALGQGPQFIFQYYREEENGRGNFPPRFSGLQFPNYSSELNVNALELDDSALYLCASSGGLAGFDEQFFGPGTRLTVL.

The rearrangement links TRBV28 to TRBJ1-1; the D is unclear. V gave up 2 bases and J gave up 4 bases, with 11 bases separating them. The CDR3 is made up of 14 amino acids. The germline gives CDR1 MDHEN, CDR2 SYDVKM. The CDR3 here is CASSLGRAGTEAFF. The CDR3 DNA sequence: TGTGCCAGCAGTTTAGGGAGGGCGGGCACTGAAGCTTTCTTT. Full variable domain (remainder filled in from reference TRBV28 and TRBJ1-1): DVKVTQSSRYLVKRTGEKVFLECVQDMDHENMFWYRQDPGLGLRLIYFSYDVKMKEKGDIPEGYSVSREKKERFSLILESASTNQTSMYLCASSLGRAGTEAFFGQGTRLTVV.

The chain carries TRBV4-1 and TRBJ2-5; the D is unclear. The CDR3 runs to 12 residues. The V gene's germline CDR1 is MGHRA and CDR2 YSYEKL. Between the trimmed V and J ends, which lost 3 bases and 3 bases, there was a span of 5 bases. Here the CDR3 DNA reads TGCGCCAGCAGCCACCCGGAAGAGACCCAGTACTTC. Translating it yields CASSHPEETQYF.

This rearrangement joins TRBV6-1 to TRBJ2-1; D might be TRBD1 (6 bases). The CDR3 runs 14 residues. The germline V and J ends were trimmed by 5 bases and 2 bases, with 10 bases remaining between them. In germline, CDR1 is MNHNS, CDR2 SASEGT. The CDR3 loop reads CASSIAGAYNEQFF. The CDR3 nucleotides are TGTGCCAGCAGTATCGCAGGGGCCTACAATGAGCAGTTCTTC.

This clone was picked up one time. V usage is TRBV11-3 and J usage is TRBJ2-7; TRBD2 matches 7 bases. This CDR3 is 15 amino acids long. After removal of 8 bases from V and 5 bases from J, the junction contained 15 bases not matched to a gene. Germline lookup yields CDR1 SGHNT and CDR2 YENEEA. Written as DNA, the CDR3 is TGTGCCAGCCGCCCCCTGGGGAGGGAGACCCACGAGCAGTACTTC. The encoded protein is CASRPLGRETHEQYF.

The V and J genes are TRBV5-6 and TRBJ1-5; 7 nucleotides agree with TRBD1. The CDR3 consists of 14 residues. Germline lookup yields CDR1 SGHDT and CDR2 YYEEEE. With V trimmed by 2 bases and J by 3 bases, 2 bases remained unmatched. For the CDR3, the DNA is TGTGCCAGCAGCTTCGGACAGGACAATCAGCCCCAGCATTTT. Translation gives CASSFGQDNQPQHF. Full variable domain (rest looked up from reference TRBV5-6 and TRBJ1-5): DAGVTQSPTHLIKTRGQQVTLRCSPKSGHDTVSWYQQALGQGPQFIFQYYEEEERQRGNFPDRFSGHQFPNYSSELNVNALLLGDSALYLCASSFGQDNQPQHFGDGTRLSIL.

The rearrangement joins TRBV14 to TRBJ2-2; 8 positions match TRBD2. V gave up 4 bases and J gave up 5 bases; unmatched junction bases: 12. The CDR3 sequence is 17 residues long. Germline CDR1 is SGHDN and CDR2 is FVKESK. The chain's CDR3 is CASSRPVGTSRTGELFF. The DNA for the CDR3 is TGTGCCAGCAGCCGACCAGTTGGGACTAGTAGGACCGGGGAGCTGTTTTTT.

The J gene is TRBJ2-1, the V gene TRBV5-6, with TRBD1 matching over 8 bases. The CDR3 covers 14 residues. V gave up 2 bases and J gave up 7 bases; unmatched junction bases: 5. CDR1 SGHDT and CDR2 YYEEEE come from the germline V gene. The CDR3: CASSLGTGHNEQFF. CDR3 nucleotide sequence: TGTGCCAGCAGCTTAGGGACAGGACATAATGAGCAGTTCTTC.

The V and J genes are TRBV12-1 and TRBJ1-4; TRBD1 is taken as the D call from the table, unchecked against the DNA. TRBV12-1 is tagged as a pseudogene. The CDR3 runs to 15 residues. The CDR3 sequence is CASSPSDRGCVKLFF. The CDR3 nucleotides are TGTGCCAGCAGCCCCTCCGACAGGGGATGTGTAAAACTGTTTTTT.

The chain uses TRBV30 and TRBJ1-3, with 7 positions matching TRBD1. Germline CDR1 reads GTSNPN; CDR2 reads SVGIG (reference sequence). The CDR3 contains 13 residues. V shed 5 bases, J shed 8 bases, and the junction held 9 bases outside the gene matches. The CDR3 here is CAWETTGRDTIYF. The CDR3 DNA is TGTGCCTGGGAAACGACAGGGAGAGACACCATATATTTT.

The chain employs TRBV27 and TRBJ2-5, with unresolved D. This CDR3 is built from 13 residues. V was clipped by 2 bases and J by 1 base, with 5 bases between them. Germline CDR1 reads MNHEY; CDR2 reads SMNVEV (reference sequence). The CDR3 coding sequence is TGTGCCAGCAGTTTAAACAGCCAAGAGACCCAGTACTTC. Its protein product is CASSLNSQETQYF.

The chain uses TRBV6-1 and TRBJ1-3; no clear D. This CDR3 is 16 amino acids long. Trimming shortened V by 2 bases and J by 4 bases, and 15 bases separated the two germline ends. Germline CDR1 MNHNS, CDR2 SASEGT. The CDR3 is CASSEKGDLIGNTIYF. CDR3 nucleotide sequence: TGTGCCAGCAGTGAAAAAGGAGATCTAATAGGAAACACCATATATTTT.

The chain joins TRBV4-3 to TRBJ2-7; 8 positions agree with TRBD2. This CDR3 is 15 amino acids long. Per the germline V gene, CDR1 is LGHNA and CDR2 is YSLEER. Trimming removed 1 base from V and 2 bases from J; junction bases left unmatched: 4. CDR3 loop: CASSQGTSGAYEQYF. Written as DNA, the CDR3 is TGCGCCAGCAGCCAAGGTACTAGCGGTGCCTACGAGCAGTACTTC.

This clone was picked up one time. The chain employs TRBV27 and TRBJ1-2; 9 nucleotides line up with TRBD1. The CDR3 contains 15 residues. V trimming: 5 bases; J trimming: 5 bases; junction bases outside the gene matches: 9. The germline CDR1 and CDR2 sequences are MNHEY and SMNVEV (reference sequence). The CDR3 loop is CASSPTGTGKYGYTF. CDR3 sequence (DNA): TGTGCCAGCAGTCCAACAGGGACAGGGAAGTATGGCTACACCTTC.

V and J are TRBV7-3 and TRBJ2-3; 13 bases map to TRBD2. Germline V gene lookup returns CDR1 SGHTA and CDR2 FQGTGA. CDR3 length: 14 residues. V trimming: 4 bases; J trimming: 6 bases; junction bases outside the gene matches: 1. The CDR3 nucleotides read TGTGCCAGCAGCTCGGGACTAGCGGGGGATACGCAGTATTTT. Translated: CASSSGLAGDTQYF.

This clone showed up many times. This chain uses TRBV30 with TRBJ2-2, with a tentative D call TRBD2 (6 bases). V shed 3 bases and J shed 3 bases, with 14 bases lying between them. Germline V gene sequence: CDR1 GTSNPN, CDR2 SVGIG (reference sequence). The CDR3 length is 15 residues. The CDR3 nucleotides read TGTGCCTGGAGACGCAGGGAGGCGGACACCGGGGAGCTGTTTTTT. Encoded protein: CAWRRREADTGELFF.

This chain uses TRBV4-1 with TRBJ2-2, with TRBD2 identical over 11 bases. Germline V CDR1 and CDR2: MGHRA, YSYEKL. V gave up 9 bases and J gave up 1 base; unmatched junction bases: 7. The CDR3 extends over 16 amino acids. The CDR3 reads CASSPTSGVNTGELFF. CDR3 in DNA: TGCGCCAGTTCCCCGACTAGCGGGGTGAACACCGGGGAGCTGTTTTTT.

V and J are TRBV6-5 and TRBJ2-7; TRBD2 matches at 8 bases. The V gene end was trimmed by 6 bases and the J gene end by 2 bases; junction bases not matched to a gene: 6. CDR3 size: 14 residues. Germline assignment: CDR1 MNHEY and CDR2 SVGAGI. The CDR3 sequence is CASSVAGTAYEQYF. In DNA form, the CDR3 reads TGTGCCAGCAGCGTAGCGGGAACGGCCTACGAGCAGTACTTC.

The CDR3 sequence is CASGLVFGGAWGTEAFF. The CDR3 nucleotides read TGTGCTAGTGGTTTGGTTTTCGGGGGGGCGTGGGGAACTGAAGCTTTCTTT. J is TRBJ1-1 and V is TRBV12-5; D is possibly TRBD1 (6 bases). V was clipped by 0 bases and J by 5 bases, with 19 bases between them. CDR1 LGHNT and CDR2 FRNRAP come from the germline V gene. The CDR3 is 17 amino acids.

The rearrangement joins TRBV28 to TRBJ1-2; TRBD1 is a possible D gene (5 bases). CDR1 is MDHEN, CDR2 SYDVKM, per germline. V was shortened by 5 bases and J by 4 bases, with 11 bases between the two germline ends. CDR3 length: 13 amino acids. Here the CDR3 DNA reads TGTGCCAGCAGTCCCCCAGGGTTCTATGGCTACACCTTC. Amino acids: CASSPPGFYGYTF.

This clone came up once. This chain uses TRBV4-2 with TRBJ2-3, with 8 nucleotides matching TRBD2. V was pared by 0 bases and J by 1 base, with 3 bases of the junction left unmatched. CDR1 LGHNA and CDR2 YNFKEQ come from the germline V gene. The CDR3 loop spans 16 amino acids. As DNA, the CDR3 is TGTGCCAGCAGCCAAGAGGTAGCGGGGCGCACAGATACGCAGTATTTT. Encoded protein: CASSQEVAGRTDTQYF.

This rearrangement joins TRBV6-5 to TRBJ2-7; 8 bases match TRBD2. This CDR3 has 15 amino acids. J was trimmed by 4 bases and V by 0 bases; bases with no gene match: 5. In germline, CDR1 is MNHEY, CDR2 SVGAGI. CDR3 protein: CASSYSVGLGYEQYF. The CDR3, as DNA: TGTGCCAGCAGTTACTCTGTGGGACTAGGGTACGAGCAGTACTTC.

This clone has just one count. The V and J genes are TRBV19 and TRBJ2-7; D is perhaps TRBD2 (5 bases). The CDR3 spans 13 residues. Germline V gene data show CDR1 as LNHDA and CDR2 as SQIVND (reference sequence). Trimming removed 3 bases at V and 6 bases at J, with 12 bases between. CDR3 DNA sequence: TGTGCCAGTAGTATCCAGGACCGGGGCGAGCAGTACTTC. Translation: CASSIQDRGEQYF.

J is TRBJ1-1 and V is TRBV25-1; TRBD1 might be the D (5 bases). V dropped 6 bases and J dropped 1 base, with 15 bases sitting between them. CDR3 length: 15 residues. Looked up from germline, CDR1 is MGHDK and CDR2 is SYGVNS. The CDR3 sequence is CASRGFRAPNTEAFF. The CDR3 region has the DNA TGTGCCAGCAGAGGATTCAGGGCCCCGAACACTGAAGCTTTCTTT. Full variable domain (missing parts from reference TRBV25-1 and TRBJ1-1): EADIYQTPRYLVIGTGKKITLECSQTMGHDKMYWYQQDPGMELHLIHYSYGVNSTEKGDLSSESTVSRIRTEHFPLTLESARPSHTSQYLCASRGFRAPNTEAFFGQGTRLTVV.

The genes are TRBV5-6 and TRBJ2-1; TRBD2 agrees at 13 bases. This CDR3 has 16 amino acids. Looked up from germline, CDR1 is SGHDT and CDR2 is YYEEEE. Losses at the gene ends were 3 bases for V and 4 bases for J; bases not matched to a gene: 4. The CDR3 DNA reads as TGTGCCAGCAGCTGGGGACTAGCGGGATCTTACAATGAGCAGTTCTTC. Its translation: CASSWGLAGSYNEQFF.